This T cell receptor beta chain appears in the sequencing data of a study of shared clonotypes between healthy human individuals. Naive-designated CD8 cells lacked CD45RO, were positively enriched for CCR7, and omitted terminally differentiated effector memory CD45RA+ cells. Adult donors, all healthy and HIV-negative, had no recent acute infections or vaccinations. Original analysis: Filtering of immunoSEQ junctional sequences could not match full-length read filtering. Sequenced by immunoSEQ multiplex PCR; TCRdb stores in-frame clones only, minus some. The V and J calls and clone size come from that table; D and trimming were worked out from the DNA. The sample lists about 580,000 clones, roughly 98% occurring once. Turning to this clone: Antigen: not known.

Study-wide results and caveats: Sharing across a few donors was seen in approximately 5.2% of naive CD4 clonotypes. Although depth was large, rarefaction showed that sequencing of the sorted subsets was incomplete.

This CDR3 spans 19 amino acids. Germline V gives CDR1 SGHDN, CDR2 FVKESK. V lost 4 bases to trimming and J lost 2 bases; unmatched junction nucleotides: 17. The sequenced material came from naive CD8+ T cells sorted from blood. V usage is TRBV14 and J usage is TRBJ2-3, with 8 bases lining up with TRBD2. The TCR originated in a young man in good health. This chain's CDR3 is CASSPLGAGGTADTDTQYF. The DNA of the CDR3 is TGTGCCAGCAGCCCATTGGGTGCGGGAGGAACCGCTGACACAGATACGCAGTATTTT.